These 17 T cell receptor beta chains were sequenced from one sample in a study of T cell clonotyping in hematopoietic cell transplantation (dated by TCRdb to about 2021). The time point label, read with the paper, signifies: 100 days after allo-HCT. Receptor amplification or capture employed the immunoSEQ multiplex PCR assay. Entries here come from immuneACCESS through TCRdb and include only in-frame sequences with V and J called. Some clones fail to appear in such tables; in the studies checked, an unresolved V gene covers under half of the shortfall, and the cause of the remainder is unknown. Recorded for this sample are about 14,000 clones; 86% of them occurred a single time. The ten largest clones add up to around 13% of the sample. Sequencing was performed on PBMCs, taken 100 days after allogeneic stem cell transplant. The receptors shown here come from a male patient in his fifties who had an allogeneic stem cell transplant from an unrelated donor, so T cells may come from the graft donor. Some clones in this sample may be carry-over from other donors' samples.

CDR3: CASRDMWHSNEQFF. The CDR3 DNA reads TGTGCCAGTAGAGATATGTGGCACTCCAATGAGCAGTTCTTC. The rearrangement links TRBV19 to TRBJ2-1; D is uncertain. Trimming took off 6 bases at V and 6 bases at J, with 15 bases between the two ends. CDR1 LNHDA and CDR2 SQIVND come from the germline V gene (reference sequence). The CDR3 covers 14 residues.

CDR3 DNA sequence: TGTGCCAGCCAAAGGAGGACAACGGGGGAAGAGACCCAGTACTTC. It encodes CASQRRTTGEETQYF. V usage is TRBV28 and J usage is TRBJ2-5; TRBD2 might be the D (6 bases). CDR1 and CDR2 from the germline V gene are MDHEN and SYDVKM. Trimming stripped 8 bases from V and 3 bases from J, with 19 bases between. This CDR3 contains 15 residues.

The DNA of the CDR3 is TGTGCCAGCAGCGTAGTCCCTAGCGCAAAATCCTACGAGCAGTACTTC. Translated: CASSVVPSAKSYEQYF. The chain uses TRBV9 and TRBJ2-7; D may be TRBD2 (6 bases). The germline gives CDR1 SGDLS, CDR2 YYNGEE. CDR3 length equals 16 residues. V gave up 0 bases and J gave up 1 base, with 14 bases separating them.

The chain combines TRBV7-9 with TRBJ2-1; D is tentatively TRBD1 or TRBD2 (5 bases each). Trimming removed 1 base from V and 6 bases from J, with 7 bases in between. The germline V gene has CDR1 SEHNR and CDR2 FQNEAQ (reference sequence). This CDR3 is 13 amino acids long. DNA for the CDR3: TGTGCCAGCAGCTTAGGAGGGGTCAATGAGCAGTTCTTC. Protein product: CASSLGGVNEQFF.

The chain couples TRBV7-9 to TRBJ2-7; D remains ambiguous. This CDR3 region has 12 residues. Looked up from germline, CDR1 is SEHNR and CDR2 is FQNEAQ (reference sequence). Trimming removed 1 base at V and 5 bases at J, with 6 bases between. The CDR3 bases are TGTGCCAGCAGCTTAGAGTTCGACGAGCAGTACTTC. This encodes CASSLEFDEQYF.

The chain has TRBV9 and TRBJ1-2; tentatively, D is TRBD1 (6 bases). V lost 3 bases and J 2 bases, leaving 14 bases between the germline ends. The CDR3 extends over 15 amino acids. CDR1 and CDR2 from the germline V gene are SGDLS and YYNGEE. The CDR3 loop is CASSAQQGSNYGYTF. DNA for the CDR3: TGTGCCAGCAGCGCACAACAGGGAAGCAACTATGGCTACACCTTC.

The table lists this clone with a few counts. The V gene is TRBV19, the J gene TRBJ1-2; no firm D call. The CDR3 sequence is 15 residues long. Germline lookup yields CDR1 LNHDA and CDR2 SQIVND (reference sequence). Trimming removed 9 bases at V and 0 bases at J, with 17 bases between. CDR3 amino acids: CASTPSQPTNYGYTF. As DNA, the CDR3 is TGTGCCAGCACGCCGAGCCAGCCGACTAACTATGGCTACACCTTC. Variable domain in full (rest from reference TRBV19 and TRBJ1-2): DGGITQSPKYLFRKEGQNVTLSCEQNLNHDAMYWYRQDPGQGLRLIYYSQIVNDFQKGDIAEGYSVSREKKESFPLTVTSAQKNPTAFYLCASTPSQPTNYGYTFGSGTRLTVV.

The chain has TRBV23-1 and TRBJ1-2; D gene uncertain. TRBV23-1 is labeled an ORF, and its function is uncertain. The CDR3 contains 18 residues. Trimming pared 1 base from V and 5 bases from J, leaving 23 bases between. The CDR3 coding sequence is TGCGCCAGCAGTCAATGCTCCGAAATTGGACGGAAGAGTTATGGCTACACCTTC. Translating gives CASSQCSEIGRKSYGYTF.

The chain employs TRBV5-1 and TRBJ2-3, with D perhaps matching TRBD1 (5 bases). V shed 0 bases and J shed 4 bases, with 12 bases lying between them. This CDR3 has 15 amino acids. CDR1 and CDR2 (germline): SGHRS, YFSETQ. CDR3 coding DNA: TGCGCCAGCAGCTTGGTACAGGTTAGAGCAGATACGCAGTATTTT. It translates to CASSLVQVRADTQYF.

The V gene is TRBV29-1, the J gene TRBJ2-7; 8 nucleotides agree with TRBD2. CDR3 length: 13 residues. Trimming cost V 4 bases and J 5 bases; bases outside gene matches: 7. Germline V gene sequence: CDR1 SQVTM, CDR2 ANQGSEA. For the CDR3, the DNA is TGCAGCGTTGGTAGCGGGGAAGACCACGAGCAGTACTTC. Its protein product is CSVGSGEDHEQYF.

The chain links TRBV9 to TRBJ2-1, with TRBD1 matching over 7 bases. V lost 6 bases, J lost 0 bases, and 6 bases stayed unmatched. The CDR3 contains 15 residues. Germline V gene lookup returns CDR1 SGDLS and CDR2 YYNGEE. As DNA, the CDR3 is TGTGCCAGCAACCCGGGGACAGCCTCCTACAATGAGCAGTTCTTC. This codes for CASNPGTASYNEQFF.

V is TRBV14 and J is TRBJ1-1; 7 bases align to TRBD1. Germline loops: CDR1 SGHDN, CDR2 FVKESK. V was clipped by 4 bases and J by 1 base; unmatched bases: 3. This CDR3 contains 14 residues. DNA of the CDR3: TGTGCCAGCAGCCTTGGGACAGAGAACACTGAAGCTTTCTTT. Its protein is CASSLGTENTEAFF. The full variable domain, completed using reference TRBV14 and TRBJ1-1, is EAGVTQFPSHSVIEKGQTVTLRCDPISGHDNLYWYRRVMGKEIKFLLHFVKESKQDESGMPNNRFLAERTGGTYSTLKVQPAELEDSGVYFCASSLGTENTEAFFGQGTRLTVV.

This clone was seen a single time. The rearrangement links TRBV13 to TRBJ2-7; D is possibly TRBD2 (6 bases). CDR3 length: 15 residues. Trimming stripped 0 bases from V and 3 bases from J, with 12 bases between. The V gene's germline CDR1 is PRHDT and CDR2 FYEKMQ (reference sequence). CDR3 protein: CASSLGGGVGYEQYF. CDR3 nucleotides: TGTGCCAGCAGCTTAGGGGGGGGTGTGGGCTACGAGCAGTACTTC.

The chain's CDR3 is CASSPYPRGGNEQFF. CDR3 DNA sequence: TGTGCCAGCAGCCCATACCCCAGGGGTGGGAATGAGCAGTTCTTC. The V and J genes are TRBV7-3 and TRBJ2-1; the D gene is possibly TRBD1 (6 bases). V lost 5 bases and J 7 bases, leaving 18 bases between the germline ends. Germline loops: CDR1 SGHTA, CDR2 FQGTGA. There are 15 residues in the CDR3. The full variable domain, completed using reference TRBV7-3 and TRBJ2-1, is GAGVSQTPSNKVTEKGKYVELRCDPISGHTALYWYRQSLGQGPEFLIYFQGTGAADDSGLPNDRFFAVRPEGSVSTLKIQRTERGDSAVYLCASSPYPRGGNEQFFGPGTRLTVL.

The chain combines TRBV6-1 with TRBJ1-6; D call uncertain. This CDR3 comprises 15 residues. The germline V gene encodes CDR1 MNHNS and CDR2 SASEGT. Trimming took off 6 bases at V and 0 bases at J, with 9 bases between the two ends. The CDR3 coding sequence is TGTGCCAGCAGAGCGGGAAGCTCCTATAATTCACCCCTCCACTTT. Its translation: CASRAGSSYNSPLHF.

The chain is built from TRBV10-3 and TRBJ2-7, with 9 bases matching TRBD1. Trimming at V came to 0 bases and at J to 5 bases, leaving 8 bases not matched to a gene. Germline-derived CDR1 and CDR2 are ENHRY and SYGVKD. This CDR3 region has 16 residues. The CDR3 sequence: CAISESIRDREDEQYF. The CDR3 DNA sequence: TGTGCCATCAGTGAGTCGATCCGGGACAGGGAAGACGAGCAGTACTTC.

CDR3 DNA: TGTGCCATCCGATCTAGCGGGGAACAAGAGACCCAGTACTTC. The encoded protein is CAIRSSGEQETQYF. The V and J genes are TRBV10-3 and TRBJ2-5; 9 bases match TRBD2. The CDR3 has 14 amino acids. Germline assignment: CDR1 ENHRY and CDR2 SYGVKD. J lost 2 bases, V lost 8 bases, and 6 bases had no gene match.